The 6 T cell receptor beta chains given below trace back to one sample, sequenced in a study of T-cell memory formation after mild COVID-19. TCRdb re-derived calls from the 5' RACE reads in MiXCR, one entry per CDR3 protein. This table has about 110,000 distinct CDR3 sequences, 15% to 20% appearing once. Sequencing used PBMCs or a T cell subset sorted from them (not recorded which). The origin of the receptors is a man younger than 30 who had mild COVID-19 (a few samples of this study predate the infection). Cell type and time point are not known.

In DNA form, the CDR3 reads TGCGCCAGCAGCCAAGAGCCGCAAGAGACCCAGTACTTC. It translates to CASSQEPQETQYF. The chain joins TRBV4-3 to TRBJ2-5, with D unclear. The CDR3 length is 13 residues. Germline loops: CDR1 LGHNA, CDR2 YSLEER. Deletions cut 0 bases from V and 2 bases from J, with 4 bases between.

This clonotype was counted between two and nine times. The rearrangement joins TRBV25-1 to TRBJ2-7; no firm D call. The CDR3 runs to 12 residues. The germline V gene encodes CDR1 MGHDK and CDR2 SYGVNS. CDR3 in amino acids: CATAQEPYEQYV. Here the CDR3 DNA reads TGTGCGACGGCGCAGGAGCCCTACGAGCAGTACGTC.

This clonotype is labeled medium-sized. The chain links TRBV5-1 to TRBJ1-2; a weak D match, TRBD1 (5 bases). Germline CDR1 SGHRS, CDR2 YFSETQ. This CDR3 is 12 amino acids long. V lost 7 bases to trimming and J lost 6 bases, with 13 bases between them. The CDR3 protein is CASSRTPDGYTF. The CDR3 nucleotides read TGCGCCAGCTCGAGGACACCTGATGGCTACACCTTC.

The chain recombines TRBV2 with TRBJ2-6; D possibly uses TRBD1 or TRBD2 (5 bases each). From germline, CDR1 is SNHLY and CDR2 FYNNEI. Trimming removed 4 bases at V and 0 bases at J, with 7 bases between. The CDR3 contains 15 residues. The CDR3 protein is CASSGDPSGANVLTF. The CDR3 DNA follows: TGTGCCAGCAGTGGGGACCCCTCTGGGGCCAACGTCCTGACTTTC.

There are a few counts of this clonotype. The V call is TRBV7-2, the J call TRBJ2-3; D is tentatively TRBD1 or TRBD2 (6 bases each). CDR1 is SGHTA and CDR2 is FQGNSA in the germline V gene. This CDR3 is built from 15 residues. Trimming stripped 1 base from V and 2 bases from J, with 10 bases between. CDR3 protein: CASSLVGGPTDTQYF. The CDR3 DNA is TGTGCCAGCAGCTTAGTAGGGGGGCCCACAGATACGCAGTATTTT.

This clonotype was seen just once. The chain links TRBV7-2 to TRBJ2-3, with D unclear. The CDR3 runs 15 residues. Trimming removed 1 base at V and 4 bases at J, with 12 bases between. In germline, CDR1 is SGHTA, CDR2 FQGNSA. The DNA of the CDR3 is TGTGCCAGCAGCTTAGTTTCGCTGTCCGCAGATACGCAGTATTTT. It encodes CASSLVSLSADTQYF. Based on the CDR3 plus reference TRBV7-2 and TRBJ2-3, the full variable domain is GAGVSQSPSNKVTEKGKDVELRCDPISGHTALYWYRQSLGQGLEFLIYFQGNSAPDKSGLPSDRFSAERTGGSVSTLTIQRTQQEDSAVYLCASSLVSLSADTQYFGPGTRLTVL.